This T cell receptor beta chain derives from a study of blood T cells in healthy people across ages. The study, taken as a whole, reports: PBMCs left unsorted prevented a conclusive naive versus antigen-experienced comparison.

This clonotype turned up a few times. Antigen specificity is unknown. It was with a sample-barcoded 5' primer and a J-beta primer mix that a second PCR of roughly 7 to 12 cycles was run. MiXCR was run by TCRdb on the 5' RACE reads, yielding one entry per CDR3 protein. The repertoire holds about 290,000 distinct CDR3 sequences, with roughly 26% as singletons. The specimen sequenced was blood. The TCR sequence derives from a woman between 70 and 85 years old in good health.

CDR3 coding DNA: TGCAGTGCTAGAGATATCGGGACTACCTACAATGAGCAGTTCTTC. Its protein product is CSARDIGTTYNEQFF. This rearrangement joins TRBV20-1 to TRBJ2-1, with 7 bases matching TRBD2. CDR1 is DFQATT, CDR2 SNEGSKA, per germline (reference sequence). The CDR3 has 15 residues. With V trimmed by 0 bases and J by 2 bases, 4 bases remained unmatched.